This TCR beta chain comes out of a study of identical twins. Overall study findings and caveats: Cross-sectional statistical analysis was relied on for the conclusions, without the same donors being followed.

Carrying unique molecular identifiers, the cDNA also gained a universal primer site through template switching. MiXCR, run by TCRdb on the 5' RACE reads, gives a single entry per CDR3 protein. The table includes under 500,000 distinct CDR3 sequences, roughly an eighth detected once. Germline CDR1 reads LGHDT; CDR2 reads YNNKEL (reference sequence). This CDR3 spans 15 amino acids. Trimming removed 1 base from V and 1 base from J, with 10 bases in between. This clonotype was counted many times. Its target is not known. These data also formed part of another study, on yellow fever vaccine responses in identical twins. That study adds: A vaccine T cell response that seemed partly convergent and partly personalized was reported in twins.

V and J are TRBV3-1 and TRBJ1-1; D remains ambiguous. This receptor was taken from a young woman in good health. Sequencing was performed on CD4+ T cells sorted from blood. The CDR3 is CASSQGGLSNTEAFF. The CDR3 nucleotides are TGTGCCAGCAGCCAAGGTGGACTTTCGAACACTGAAGCTTTCTTT.